This TCR beta chain was identified during a study of cytomegalovirus exposure and HLA in healthy donors. Study in general: About 200 million T cells yielded 117 million unique TCR beta sequences, as an earlier analysis found. Study-wide points: Several of the most significant clusters appeared linked to common viral pathogens, based on a later analysis.

The PCR used 60 Vbeta and 13 Jbeta primers. TCRdb's table, derived via immunoSEQ multiplex PCR, lists solely in-frame clones and lacks some. Found here are 55,000 to 70,000 clones, over 75% of them singletons; the top ten hold about 5.5%. As concerns this clone: The target antigen is unknown.

In germline, CDR1 is MNHEY, CDR2 SVGAGI. The CDR3 sequence is 11 residues long. V was clipped by 4 bases and J by 8 bases, with 8 bases between them. Source material: PBMCs. The receptor was isolated from a male donor in good health and CMV-seropositive. The genes are TRBV6-5 and TRBJ1-2, with D possibly TRBD1 on 6 matching bases. CDR3 nucleotides: TGTGCCAGCAGTTCGGGGGGCGGCTACACCTTC. This codes for CASSSGGGYTF.